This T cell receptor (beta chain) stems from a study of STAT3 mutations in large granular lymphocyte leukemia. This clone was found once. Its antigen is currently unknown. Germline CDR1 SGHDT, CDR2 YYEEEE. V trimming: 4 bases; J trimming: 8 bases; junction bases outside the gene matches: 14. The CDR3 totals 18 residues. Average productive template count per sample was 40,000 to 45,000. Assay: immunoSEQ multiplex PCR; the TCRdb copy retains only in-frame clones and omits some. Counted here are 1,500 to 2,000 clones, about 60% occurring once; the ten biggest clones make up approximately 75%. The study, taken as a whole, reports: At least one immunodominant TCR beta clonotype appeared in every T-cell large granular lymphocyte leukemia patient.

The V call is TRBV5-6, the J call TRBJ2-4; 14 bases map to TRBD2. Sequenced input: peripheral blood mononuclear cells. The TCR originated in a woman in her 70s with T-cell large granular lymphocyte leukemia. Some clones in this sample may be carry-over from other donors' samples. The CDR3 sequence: CASSRVFRLAGGQDIQYF. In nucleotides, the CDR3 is TGTGCCAGCAGCCGCGTGTTTAGACTAGCGGGAGGGCAAGACATTCAGTACTTC.